A single sample is the source of the 18 T cell receptor beta chains below, sequenced in a study of CD8 T cells in cerebrospinal fluid in Alzheimer's disease. No DNA is given; TCRdb re-called the 10x single-cell sequencing reads and lists each CDR3 protein once. The sample holds several hundred distinct CDR3 sequences. The material sequenced was cerebrospinal fluid. The receptors shown here come from a human donor with Parkinson's disease.

Measured by frequency, this clonotype is medium-sized. The rearrangement joins TRBV20-1 to TRBJ2-4; checking the TCRdb D call of TRBD2 is not possible without DNA. This CDR3 is built from 15 residues. The germline V gene has CDR1 DFQATT and CDR2 SNEGSKA (reference sequence). This chain's CDR3 is CSVSGTSTPENIQYF.

This clonotype ranks as medium-sized (0.01 to 0.1%) in terms of frequency. The chain couples TRBV13 to TRBJ1-2. CDR1 is PRHDT, CDR2 FYEKMQ, per germline (reference sequence). The CDR3 covers 12 residues. The chain's CDR3 is CASSLEIYGYTF.

This clonotype is deemed medium-sized (0.01 to 0.1%) by its frequency. The CDR3 spells CASSEFGFGTANTEAFF. The J gene is TRBJ1-1, the V gene TRBV6-1. The CDR3 runs 17 residues. Germline CDR1 is MNHNS and CDR2 is SASEGT.

This clonotype is identified as medium-sized from frequency. The V gene is TRBV19, the J gene TRBJ1-1; TCRdb gives TRBD1 as the D gene, but with no DNA this cannot be confirmed. Germline V gene data show CDR1 as LNHDA and CDR2 as SQIVND (reference sequence). The CDR3 is 13 residues long. The CDR3 reads CASTGTAYTEAFF.

Its frequency marks this clonotype as large. The chain is built from TRBV3-1 and TRBJ2-7; checking the TCRdb D call of TRBD2 is not possible without DNA. Germline V lookup: CDR1 LGHDT, CDR2 YNNKEL (reference sequence). The CDR3 is 15 amino acids. This CDR3 is CASSSWDRYPYEQYF.

Measured by frequency, this clonotype is medium-sized. The J gene is TRBJ1-2, the V gene TRBV13. Germline-derived CDR1 and CDR2 are PRHDT and FYEKMQ (reference sequence). The CDR3 is 11 residues long. The CDR3 reads CAVQGDYGYTF.

By frequency, this clonotype registers large (0.1 to 1%). The V gene is TRBV3-1, the J gene TRBJ1-6; TCRdb's D call of TRBD1 is untestable without DNA. The CDR3 extends over 16 amino acids. Germline assignment: CDR1 LGHDT and CDR2 YNNKEL (reference sequence). CDR3: CASSRAGQGDGSPLHF.

This clonotype is deemed medium-sized by its frequency. The chain joins TRBV27 to TRBJ1-4; checking the TCRdb D call of TRBD1 is not possible without DNA. The CDR3 has 15 residues. Germline values: CDR1 MNHEY, CDR2 SMNVEV (reference sequence). CDR3 sequence: CASSSTGATNEKLFF.

This chain joins TRBV28 and TRBJ1-6. Germline V gene sequence: CDR1 MDHEN, CDR2 SYDVKM. This CDR3 has 14 amino acids. This CDR3 is CASSLWQYGSPLHF.

This clonotype counts as medium-sized by frequency. This chain joins TRBV28 and TRBJ2-6; the D call from TCRdb, TRBD2, cannot be confirmed without DNA. In germline, CDR1 is MDHEN, CDR2 SYDVKM. The CDR3 runs to 17 residues. The CDR3: CATYPGLGGSGANVLTF.

This clonotype is labeled large (0.1 to 1%) based on frequency. Here the CDR3 reads CASSQTGVEQYF. The chain joins TRBV7-2 to TRBJ2-7; the D call of TRBD1 rests on TCRdb alone, since no DNA is present to check it. The length of the CDR3 is 12 residues. Germline values: CDR1 SGHTA, CDR2 FQGNSA.

By frequency, this clonotype is medium-sized (0.01 to 0.1%). CDR3: CASQARVGGETQYF. This chain uses TRBV6-2 or TRBV6-3 with TRBJ2-5; the D gene TCRdb calls, TRBD2, cannot be checked with no DNA. The CDR3 runs 14 residues. CDR1 and CDR2 from the germline V gene are MNHEY and SVGEGT.

The chain employs TRBV19 and TRBJ1-1; TCRdb reports TRBD1, a call that lacks DNA to check it against. CDR1 and CDR2 (germline): LNHDA, SQIVND (reference sequence). The CDR3 loop spans 13 amino acids. CDR3 loop: CASTPGQFTEAFF.

Considering frequency, this clonotype is large (0.1 to 1%). The J gene is TRBJ1-5, the V gene TRBV6-2 or TRBV6-3; TCRdb picks TRBD1, but there is no DNA to check that call. The CDR3 runs 16 residues. Germline V gene lookup returns CDR1 MNHEY and CDR2 SVGEGT. CDR3 region: CASSLGQGKGNQPQHF.

Its frequency marks this clonotype as large. CDR3 in amino acids: CASSGEANQPQHF. The V call is TRBV2, the J call TRBJ1-5. This CDR3 is built from 13 residues. Germline V gene sequence: CDR1 SNHLY, CDR2 FYNNEI.

By frequency, this clonotype is medium-sized. V usage is TRBV18 and J usage is TRBJ2-1; TCRdb indicates TRBD1, and absent DNA this call remains unverified. Germline V CDR1 and CDR2: KGHSH, LQKENI. This CDR3 contains 15 residues. The CDR3 region is CASSRVGTGVNEQFF. The variable domain in full, with the rest retrieved from reference TRBV18 and TRBJ2-1, is NAGVMQNPRHLVRRRGQEARLRCSPMKGHSHVYWYRQLPEEGLKFMVYLQKENIIDESGMPKERFSAEFPKEGPSILRIQQVVRGDSAAYFCASSRVGTGVNEQFFGPGTRLTVL.

This clonotype is large by frequency. V and J are TRBV7-8 and TRBJ1-5; absent DNA, TCRdb's TRBD1 call cannot be checked. Germline values: CDR1 SGHVS, CDR2 FQNEAQ. This CDR3 has 15 residues. The CDR3 spells CASSLWGESNQPQHF.

According to its frequency, this clonotype is medium-sized. The V gene is TRBV20-1, the J gene TRBJ2-2; there is no DNA to check the TCRdb D call of TRBD1. There are 15 residues in the CDR3. Germline V gene data show CDR1 as DFQATT and CDR2 as SNEGSKA (reference sequence). The CDR3 protein is CSASRSGHYTGELFF.